One and the same sample provided the 14 T cell receptor beta chains below, sequenced in a study of monozygotic twins with inflammatory bowel disease. From the 5' RACE reads, TCRdb lists one entry per CDR3 protein and no DNA. The table for this sample gives approximately 400,000 distinct CDR3 sequences. Specimen: blood. The source of these receptors is a human donor with ulcerative colitis or Crohn's disease, or a healthy co-twin of an affected twin (not recorded which).

The rearrangement links TRBV7-8 to TRBJ1-2; absent DNA, TCRdb's TRBD1 call cannot be checked. The CDR3 length is 15 residues. Germline CDR1 and CDR2: SGHVS and FQNEAQ. CDR3 region: CASSLVGTAIYGYTF.

The gene calls are TRBV5-1 and TRBJ2-5; TCRdb indicates TRBD2, and absent DNA this call remains unverified. In germline, CDR1 is SGHRS, CDR2 YFSETQ. CDR3 size: 15 residues. CDR3: CASSLELAGSTTQYF.

The CDR3 region is CATSGQGWVTEAFF. The V gene is TRBV24-1, the J gene TRBJ1-1; checking the TCRdb D call of TRBD1 is not possible without DNA. The CDR3 length is 14 residues. Germline assignment: CDR1 KGHDR and CDR2 SFDVKD.

The chain has TRBV7-2 and TRBJ1-5; TCRdb's D gene call, TRBD1, goes unchecked for lack of DNA. The CDR3 is 14 amino acids. Germline-derived CDR1 and CDR2 are SGHTA and FQGNSA. The CDR3 sequence is CASSMLQGNQPQHF.

The CDR3 loop reads CASSATTGQTYNEQFF. The V gene is TRBV9, the J gene TRBJ2-1; TCRdb's D gene call, TRBD1, goes unchecked for lack of DNA. This CDR3 region has 16 residues. Germline V gives CDR1 SGDLS, CDR2 YYNGEE.

The chain recombines TRBV12-3 or TRBV12-4 with TRBJ1-4. CDR3 length equals 18 residues. CDR3 residues: CASSSGQWRARGNEKLFF.

The J gene is TRBJ2-7, the V gene TRBV28. CDR1 and CDR2 (germline): MDHEN, SYDVKM. The CDR3 totals 15 residues. Here the CDR3 reads CASSHWRSLAYEQYF.

This chain uses TRBV3-1 with TRBJ2-5; absent DNA, TCRdb's TRBD1 call cannot be checked. The CDR3 covers 16 residues. The V gene's germline CDR1 is LGHDT and CDR2 YNNKEL (reference sequence). CDR3: CASSQGITGGQETQYF.

The genes are TRBV7-9 and TRBJ2-7; TCRdb's D call of TRBD1 is untestable without DNA. The CDR3 consists of 14 residues. Germline values: CDR1 SEHNR, CDR2 FQNEAQ (reference sequence). This CDR3 reads CASSLGGSGDEQYF.

This chain uses TRBV5-1 with TRBJ2-2; as DNA is missing, the TRBD1 call by TCRdb cannot be tested. This CDR3 has 14 residues. Germline CDR1 is SGHRS and CDR2 is YFSETQ. This CDR3 reads CASSAGQVTGELFF.

CDR3 amino acids: CASSQYSGYEQYF. J is TRBJ2-7 and V is TRBV4-3. Per the germline V gene, CDR1 is LGHNA and CDR2 is YSLEER. The CDR3 spans 13 residues.

CDR3 protein: CASVGLVGGFDEQYF. This rearrangement joins TRBV7-2 to TRBJ2-7; the D call from TCRdb, TRBD1, cannot be confirmed without DNA. The CDR3 has 15 amino acids. CDR1 SGHTA and CDR2 FQGNSA come from the germline V gene.

The rearrangement links TRBV5-5 to TRBJ1-4; the D gene TCRdb calls, TRBD1, cannot be checked with no DNA. Germline V lookup: CDR1 SGHKS, CDR2 YYEKEE (reference sequence). This CDR3 region has 14 residues. The CDR3 protein is CASSLVPGREKLFF.

The chain has TRBV5-1 and TRBJ1-6; lacking DNA, the TRBD1 call made by TCRdb goes unchecked. From germline, CDR1 is SGHRS and CDR2 YFSETQ. This CDR3 has 15 residues. The CDR3: CASSLAQGTNSPLHF.